This TCR beta chain was captured by sequencing in a study of beta chain features in type 1 diabetes. Study details: Sorted cell examination encompassed approximately 98,000,000 cells across all samples. Study observations and caveats: A moderate, significant TCRB CDR3 shortening appeared in type 1 diabetes across four CD4+ subsets.

The study reverse transcribed the entire isolated RNA, so it sequenced expressed TCRB transcripts. Using immunoSEQ multiplex PCR, the repertoire was profiled, and TCRdb retains in-frame clones only, with some absent. The sample consists of around 140,000 clones, about 9.7% of them appearing once. Between the trimmed V and J ends, which lost 3 bases and 0 bases, there was a span of 13 bases. CDR1 and CDR2 from the germline V gene are LNHNV and YYDKDF (reference sequence). This CDR3 spans 16 amino acids. Notes on this clone: Antigen unknown.

This chain links TRBV15 with TRBJ2-3, with D possibly TRBD1 on 5 matching bases. The receptor was isolated from a woman aged 40 to 50 in good health. The specimen sequenced was central memory CD4+ T cells from blood. The chain's CDR3 is CATSRTDSLSTDTQYF. CDR3 in DNA: TGTGCCACCAGCAGGACAGACTCCCTGAGCACAGATACGCAGTATTTT.